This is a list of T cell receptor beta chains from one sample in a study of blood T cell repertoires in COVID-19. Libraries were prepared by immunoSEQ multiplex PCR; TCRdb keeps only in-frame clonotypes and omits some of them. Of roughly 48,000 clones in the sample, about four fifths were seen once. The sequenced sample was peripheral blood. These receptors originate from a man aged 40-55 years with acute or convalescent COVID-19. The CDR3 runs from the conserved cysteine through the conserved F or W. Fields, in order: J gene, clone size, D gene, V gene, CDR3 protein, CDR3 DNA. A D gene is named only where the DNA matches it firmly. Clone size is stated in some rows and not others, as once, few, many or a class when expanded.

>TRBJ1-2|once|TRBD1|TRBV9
CASSPTGTGSDYGYTF
TGTGCCAGCAGTCCCACCGGGACAGGGAGCGACTATGGCTACACCTTC
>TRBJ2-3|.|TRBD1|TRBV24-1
CATSDPGTENTDTQYF
TGTGCCACCAGTGACCCCGGGACAGAAAACACAGATACGCAGTATTTT
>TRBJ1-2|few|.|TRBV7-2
CASSPHQYGYTF
TGTGCCAGCAGCCCTCACCAGTATGGCTACACCTTC
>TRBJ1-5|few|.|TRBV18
CASSPGGNQPQHF
TGTGCCAGCTCACCCGGGGGTAATCAGCCCCAGCATTTT
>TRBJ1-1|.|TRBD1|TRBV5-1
CASSGRQGNTEAFF
TGCGCCAGCAGCGGGAGACAGGGCAACACTGAAGCTTTCTTT
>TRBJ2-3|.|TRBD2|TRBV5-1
CASSLGMVAGLTDTQYF
TGCGCCAGCAGCTTGGGGATGGTAGCGGGACTCACAGATACGCAGTATTTT
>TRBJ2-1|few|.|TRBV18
CASSPFSGTYNEQFF
TGTGCCAGCTCACCGTTCTCCGGGACCTACAATGAGCAGTTCTTC
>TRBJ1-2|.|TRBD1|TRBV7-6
CASSWKKDRGGYGYTF
TGTGCCAGCAGCTGGAAAAAGGACAGGGGAGGCTATGGCTACACCTTC
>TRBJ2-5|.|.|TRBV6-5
CASRTQQVQSGTQYF
TGTGCCAGCAGAACCCAACAGGTTCAATCGGGGACCCAGTACTTC
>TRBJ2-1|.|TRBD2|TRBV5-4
CASSLGGLAGVLSNEQFF
TGTGCCAGCAGCTTGGGCGGACTAGCGGGGGTCCTCTCCAATGAGCAGTTCTTC
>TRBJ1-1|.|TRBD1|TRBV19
CASTRTGGSILAEAFF
TGTGCCAGTACCCGGACAGGGGGGAGCATCCTAGCTGAAGCTTTCTTT
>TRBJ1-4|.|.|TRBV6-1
CASSEGFVGAEKLFF
TGTGCCAGCAGTGAAGGGTTTGTTGGGGCTGAAAAACTGTTTTTT
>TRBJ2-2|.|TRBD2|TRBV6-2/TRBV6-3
CASSSAGRGDTGELFF
TGTGCCAGCAGTTCCGCCGGGAGGGGGGACACCGGGGAGCTGTTTTTT
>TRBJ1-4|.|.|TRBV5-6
CASSWTSAEKLFF
TGTGCCAGCAGCTGGACAAGTGCAGAAAAACTGTTTTTT
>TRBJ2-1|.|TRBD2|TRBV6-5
CASSSRTSGSYNEQFF
TGTGCCAGCAGTTCACGGACTAGCGGCTCCTACAATGAGCAGTTCTTC
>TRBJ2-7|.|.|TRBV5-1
CASSLGTTISYEQYF
TGCGCCAGCAGCTTAGGGACAACCATCTCCTACGAGCAGTACTTC
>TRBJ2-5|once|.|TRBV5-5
CASSPPAGAGETQYF
TGTGCCAGCAGCCCGCCGGCGGGGGCGGGGGAGACCCAGTACTTC
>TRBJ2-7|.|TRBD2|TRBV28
CAVAGGGYEQYF
TGTGCCGTCGCGGGGGGAGGCTACGAGCAGTACTTC
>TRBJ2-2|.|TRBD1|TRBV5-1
CASKTGGDGTGELFF
TGCGCCAGTAAGACAGGGGGAGATGGCACCGGGGAGCTGTTTTTT
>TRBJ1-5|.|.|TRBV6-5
CASRDRNQPQHF
TGTGCCAGCAGAGACAGGAATCAGCCCCAGCATTTT
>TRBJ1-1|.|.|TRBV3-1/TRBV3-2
CASSDRGRNTEAFF
TGTGCCAGCAGCGACCGAGGGCGTAACACTGAAGCTTTCTTT
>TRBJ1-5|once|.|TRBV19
CASSIDLRVTIMMPQHF
TGTGCCAGTAGTATAGATCTGAGGGTGACGATCATGATGCCCCAGCATTTT
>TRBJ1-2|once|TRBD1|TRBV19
CASNRGQRLNYGYTF
TGTGCCAGTAATCGGGGACAGAGGTTAAACTATGGCTACACCTTC
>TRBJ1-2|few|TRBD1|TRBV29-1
CSGAGQGYGYTF
TGCAGCGGGGCCGGACAGGGATATGGCTACACCTTC
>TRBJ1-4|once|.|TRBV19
CASKTGTNEKLFF
TGTGCCAGCAAAACTGGAACTAATGAAAAACTGTTTTTT
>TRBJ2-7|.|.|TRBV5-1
CASSLEHISYEQYF
TGCGCCAGCAGCTTGGAGCATATCTCCTACGAGCAGTACTTC
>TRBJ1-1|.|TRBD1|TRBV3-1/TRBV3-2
CASSLPGGNTEAFF
TGTGCCAGCAGCCTCCCAGGGGGGAACACTGAAGCTTTCTTT
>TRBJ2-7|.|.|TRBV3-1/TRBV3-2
CASSQRSAGYEQYF
TGTGCCAGCAGCCAACGGTCAGCGGGCTACGAGCAGTACTTC
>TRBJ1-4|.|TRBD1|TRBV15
CATEHRGDDEKLFF
TGTGCCACCGAACACAGGGGCGATGATGAAAAACTGTTTTTT
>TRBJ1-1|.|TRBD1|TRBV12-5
CASGLLWTGRVTEAFF
TGTGCTAGTGGTTTGTTATGGACAGGGAGGGTCACTGAAGCTTTCTTT